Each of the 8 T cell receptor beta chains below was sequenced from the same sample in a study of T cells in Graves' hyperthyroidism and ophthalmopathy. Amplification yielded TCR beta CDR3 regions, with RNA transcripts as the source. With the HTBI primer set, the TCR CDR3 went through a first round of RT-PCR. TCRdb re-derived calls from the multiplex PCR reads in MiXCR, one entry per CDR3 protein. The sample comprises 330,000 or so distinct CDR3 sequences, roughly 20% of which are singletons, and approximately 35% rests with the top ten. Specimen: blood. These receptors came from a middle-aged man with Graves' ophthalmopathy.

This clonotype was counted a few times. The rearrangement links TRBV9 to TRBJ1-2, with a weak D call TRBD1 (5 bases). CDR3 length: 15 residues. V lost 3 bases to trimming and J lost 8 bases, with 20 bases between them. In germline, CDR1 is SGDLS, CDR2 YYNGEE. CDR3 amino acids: CASSAYAGTLGGYTF. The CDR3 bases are TGTGCCAGCAGCGCGTACGCTGGGACTTTGGGCGGCTACACCTTC.

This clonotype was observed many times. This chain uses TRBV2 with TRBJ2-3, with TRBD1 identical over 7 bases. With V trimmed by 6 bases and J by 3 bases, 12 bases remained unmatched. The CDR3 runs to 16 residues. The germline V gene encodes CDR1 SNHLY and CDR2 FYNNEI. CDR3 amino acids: CASRPTGVLETDTQYF. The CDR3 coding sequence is TGTGCCAGCAGACCAACAGGGGTTCTCGAAACAGATACGCAGTATTTT.

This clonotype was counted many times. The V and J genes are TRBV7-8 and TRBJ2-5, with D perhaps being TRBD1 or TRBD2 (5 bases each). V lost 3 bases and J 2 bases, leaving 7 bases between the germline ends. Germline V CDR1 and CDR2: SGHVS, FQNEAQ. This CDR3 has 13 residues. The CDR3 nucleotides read TGTGCCAGCAGCTTCGGGGCACAAGAGACCCAGTACTTC. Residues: CASSFGAQETQYF.

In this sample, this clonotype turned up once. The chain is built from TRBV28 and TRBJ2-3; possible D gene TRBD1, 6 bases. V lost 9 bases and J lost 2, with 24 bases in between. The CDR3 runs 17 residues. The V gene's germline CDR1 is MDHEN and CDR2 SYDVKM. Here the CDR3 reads CASKTPGAGTTTDTQYF. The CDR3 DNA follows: TGTGCCAGTAAAACCCCAGGGGCCGGCACGACCACAGATACGCAGTATTTT. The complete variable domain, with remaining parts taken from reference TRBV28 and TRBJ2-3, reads DVKVTQSSRYLVKRTGEKVFLECVQDMDHENMFWYRQDPGLGLRLIYFSYDVKMKEKGDIPEGYSVSREKKERFSLILESASTNQTSMYLCASKTPGAGTTTDTQYFGPGTRLTVL.

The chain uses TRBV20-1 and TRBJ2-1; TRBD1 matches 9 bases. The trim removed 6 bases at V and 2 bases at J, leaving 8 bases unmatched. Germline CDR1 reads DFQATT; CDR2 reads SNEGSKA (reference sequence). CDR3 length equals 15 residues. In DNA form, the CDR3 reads TGCAGTGCCGTCTCGGGGACAGGGCCCTACAATGAGCAGTTCTTC. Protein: CSAVSGTGPYNEQFF.

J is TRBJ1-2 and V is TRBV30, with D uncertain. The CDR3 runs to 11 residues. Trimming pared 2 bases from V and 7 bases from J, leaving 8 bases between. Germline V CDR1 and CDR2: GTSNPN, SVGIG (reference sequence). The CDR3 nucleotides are TGTGCCTGGAGTTCCTCTCGTGGCTACACCTTC. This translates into CAWSSSRGYTF.

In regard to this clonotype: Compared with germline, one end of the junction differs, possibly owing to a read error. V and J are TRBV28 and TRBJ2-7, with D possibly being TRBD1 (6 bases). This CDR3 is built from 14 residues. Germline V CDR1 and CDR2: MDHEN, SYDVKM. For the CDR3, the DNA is TGTGCCAGCAGTTCCCGGACAGCCTCCTACGGGCAGTACTTC. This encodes CASSSRTASYGQYF.

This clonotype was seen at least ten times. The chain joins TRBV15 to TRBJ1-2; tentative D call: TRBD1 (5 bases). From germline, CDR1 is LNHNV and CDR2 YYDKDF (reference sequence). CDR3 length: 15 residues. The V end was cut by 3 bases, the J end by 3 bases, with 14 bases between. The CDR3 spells CATSRGPGGDYGYTF. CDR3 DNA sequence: TGTGCCACCAGCAGGGGCCCGGGAGGGGACTATGGCTACACCTTC.